Shown below are 17 T cell receptor beta chains from a single sample sequenced in a study of chemoradiotherapy in HPV16-positive cancers. Data came from immunoSEQ multiplex PCR; TCRdb stores just in-frame clones and leaves some out. The sample contains some 5,400 clones, 76% of which appear only once. This specimen was collected from a patient who underwent chemoradiotherapy. The receptors were gathered from a human donor with HPV-associated anogenital cancer.

The V call is TRBV4-1, the J call TRBJ1-2; tentative D call: TRBD1 (6 bases). The CDR3 covers 12 residues. Germline CDR1 reads MGHRA; CDR2 reads YSYEKL. V was trimmed by 3 bases and J by 8 bases, leaving 10 bases between them. In DNA, the CDR3 is TGCGCCAGCAGCCACCAACAGGGCGGCTACACCTTC. Encoded protein: CASSHQQGGYTF.

V gene TRBV27 combines with J gene TRBJ2-2; 15 bases agree with TRBD2. The J segment lost 3 bases and the V segment lost 2 bases, leaving 7 bases of the junction unmatched. Germline assignment: CDR1 MNHEY and CDR2 SMNVEV (reference sequence). The CDR3 contains 19 residues. CDR3 in amino acids: CASSLIVWTSGRDTGELFF. The CDR3 DNA follows: TGTGCCAGCAGTTTAATCGTCTGGACTAGCGGGAGGGACACCGGGGAGCTGTTTTTT.

The CDR3 reads CASSQDHGADQWLYEQFF. The CDR3 DNA reads as TGCGCCAGCAGCCAAGATCATGGGGCCGATCAATGGTTGTATGAGCAGTTCTTC. J is TRBJ2-1 and V is TRBV4-3, with D maybe TRBD1 (5 bases). The CDR3 spans 18 residues. The V gene's germline CDR1 is LGHNA and CDR2 YSLEER. V dropped 0 bases and J dropped 8 bases, with 23 bases sitting between them.

This sequence joins TRBV28 and TRBJ1-2; 8 bases agree with TRBD1. The CDR3 sequence is 15 residues long. Germline-derived CDR1 and CDR2 are MDHEN and SYDVKM. V shed 1 base and J 7 bases; nucleotides not matched to a gene: 8. The chain's CDR3 is CASSLSQGEVSGYTF. The CDR3 DNA sequence: TGTGCCAGCAGTTTATCACAGGGGGAAGTTAGTGGCTACACCTTC.

The chain recombines TRBV28 with TRBJ2-3, with D perhaps TRBD1 or TRBD2 (5 bases each). The CDR3 contains 15 residues. Trimming took 5 bases from V and 2 from J, leaving 14 bases between them. The germline gives CDR1 MDHEN, CDR2 SYDVKM. The CDR3 DNA reads TGTGCCAGCAGTCTCTACACCGGGACCACAGATACGCAGTATTTT. Amino acid sequence: CASSLYTGTTDTQYF.

The J gene is TRBJ1-1, the V gene TRBV4-3; maybe TRBD1 (5 bases). Deletions cut 0 bases from V and 6 bases from J, with 17 bases between. The CDR3 extends over 16 amino acids. Germline loops: CDR1 LGHNA, CDR2 YSLEER. The DNA for the CDR3 is TGCGCCAGCAGCCAAGACTCGGGGGGGTACATGGCTGAAGCTTTCTTT. The encoded protein is CASSQDSGGYMAEAFF.

The genes are TRBV11-3 and TRBJ1-1; D is uncertain. The CDR3 spans 14 residues. V was trimmed by 3 bases and J by 1 base, leaving 9 bases between them. The germline CDR1 and CDR2 sequences are SGHNT and YENEEA. The CDR3, as DNA: TGTGCCAGCAGCTTCGACCTCAGGAACACTGAAGCTTTCTTT. Translation: CASSFDLRNTEAFF.

The rearrangement uses TRBV10-3 and TRBJ1-2; possibly TRBD1 for D (6 bases). The CDR3 contains 14 residues. V lost 3 bases and J 3 bases, leaving 11 bases between the germline ends. CDR1 is ENHRY and CDR2 is SYGVKD in the germline V gene. The CDR3 DNA follows: TGTGCCATCAGTGATTCAGGGGCGCACTATGGCTACACCTTC. Its protein product is CAISDSGAHYGYTF.

The V call is TRBV9, the J call TRBJ1-1, with a weak D call TRBD1 (5 bases). This CDR3 contains 14 residues. Germline assignment: CDR1 SGDLS and CDR2 YYNGEE. V lost 0 bases and J 1 base, leaving 7 bases between the germline ends. The CDR3 region is CASSVVGANTEAFF. For the CDR3, the DNA is TGTGCCAGCAGCGTAGTCGGGGCGAACACTGAAGCTTTCTTT.

There are a few counts of this clone. The gene calls are TRBV7-9 and TRBJ2-1; D not resolved. V was cut by 1 base and J by 7 bases, with 8 bases left in between. From germline, CDR1 is SEHNR and CDR2 FQNEAQ (reference sequence). The CDR3 consists of 13 residues. The CDR3 DNA sequence: TGTGCCAGCAGCTTAGTGGGTTTAAATGAGCAGTTCTTC. Its translation is CASSLVGLNEQFF. Full variable domain (outside the CDR3, taken from reference TRBV7-9 and TRBJ2-1): DTGVSQNPRHKITKRGQNVTFRCDPISEHNRLYWYRQTLGQGPEFLTYFQNEAQLEKSRLLSDRFSAERPKGSFSTLEIQRTEQGDSAMYLCASSLVGLNEQFFGPGTRLTVL.

This chain connects TRBV7-2 to TRBJ1-5; 9 bases fit TRBD1. The CDR3 has 14 amino acids. J was trimmed by 5 bases and V by 1 base; bases with no gene match: 0. Germline V lookup: CDR1 SGHTA, CDR2 FQGNSA. DNA for the CDR3: TGTGCCAGCAGCTTAGGGACAGGGGATCAGCCCCAGCATTTT. This encodes CASSLGTGDQPQHF.

This clone was counted once. The V call is TRBV15, the J call TRBJ2-1, with TRBD1 matching 8 bases. There are 14 residues in the CDR3. Looked up from germline, CDR1 is LNHNV and CDR2 is YYDKDF (reference sequence). The V segment lost 4 bases and the J segment 8 bases; nucleotides outside the gene matches: 7. The CDR3 reads CATSTGQGSHEQFF. The CDR3 DNA reads TGTGCCACCAGCACAGGACAGGGTAGTCATGAGCAGTTCTTC.

This clone was observed a handful of times. The rearrangement joins TRBV19 to TRBJ1-6; D not certain. The germline CDR1 and CDR2 sequences are LNHDA and SQIVND (reference sequence). This CDR3 has 15 residues. V gave up 5 bases and J gave up 6 bases, with 14 bases separating them. The CDR3 sequence: CASSPQDLANSPLHF. As DNA, the CDR3 is TGTGCCAGTAGTCCCCAGGACCTGGCTAATTCACCCCTCCACTTT. Together with reference TRBV19 and TRBJ1-6, the CDR3 gives the full variable domain: DGGITQSPKYLFRKEGQNVTLSCEQNLNHDAMYWYRQDPGQGLRLIYYSQIVNDFQKGDIAEGYSVSREKKESFPLTVTSAQKNPTAFYLCASSPQDLANSPLHFGNGTRLTVT.

The gene calls are TRBV27 and TRBJ1-1; D gene ambiguous. CDR3 length: 13 amino acids. Looked up from germline, CDR1 is MNHEY and CDR2 is SMNVEV (reference sequence). Trimming removed 4 bases from V and 1 base from J, with 7 bases in between. The DNA of the CDR3 is TGTGCCAGCAGTTACAGAAGGAACACTGAAGCTTTCTTT. Translating it yields CASSYRRNTEAFF.

This clone appeared a few times. The genes are TRBV20-1 and TRBJ2-7; D could derive from TRBD1 or TRBD2 (5 bases each). The V gene's germline CDR1 is DFQATT and CDR2 SNEGSKA (reference sequence). V lost 1 base and J lost 6, with 7 bases in between. CDR3 length: 11 residues. The DNA for the CDR3 is TGCAGTGCTAGAGGAGGGGTCGAGCAGTACTTC. Encoded protein: CSARGGVEQYF.

V is TRBV11-2 and J is TRBJ1-1; 7 bases agree with TRBD1. The CDR3 has 14 residues. Germline V gene data show CDR1 as SGHAT and CDR2 as FQNNGV. Trimming removed 1 base from V and 6 bases from J; junction bases left unmatched: 5. CDR3 residues: CASSLGQGGSEAFF. CDR3 coding DNA: TGTGCCAGCAGCTTAGGACAGGGAGGCTCTGAAGCTTTCTTT.

This clone was counted only a few times. The CDR3 DNA follows: TGTGCCAGCTCACCCGGGACAGGGCCCTACGAGCAGTACTTC. Its protein is CASSPGTGPYEQYF. The rearrangement links TRBV18 to TRBJ2-7; TRBD1 matches 9 bases. The CDR3 runs 14 residues. From germline, CDR1 is KGHSH and CDR2 LQKENI. After removal of 3 bases from V and 2 bases from J, the junction contained 2 bases not matched to a gene.